These 20 T cell receptor beta chains share one sample of origin, sequenced in a study of T cell responses to AZD1222 COVID-19 vaccine. Libraries were prepared by immunoSEQ multiplex PCR; TCRdb keeps only in-frame clonotypes and omits some of them. Among about 140,000 clones listed, around nine tenths were seen once. The material sequenced was peripheral blood, taken on day 0 of AZD1222 vaccination. These receptors came from an adult in good health.

V usage is TRBV12-3 or TRBV12-4 and J usage is TRBJ2-5, with a tentative D call TRBD2 (6 bases). The CDR3 has 13 amino acids. V was trimmed by 6 bases and J by 1 base, leaving 9 bases between them. The DNA for the CDR3 is TGTGCCAGCAGATGGACTACCCAAGAGACCCAGTACTTC. Its translation is CASRWTTQETQYF.

The chain carries TRBV11-3 and TRBJ2-7, with D possibly being TRBD1 (6 bases). This CDR3 region has 14 residues. Germline V gene sequence: CDR1 SGHNT, CDR2 YENEEA. V lost 4 bases and J 6 bases, leaving 16 bases between the germline ends. CDR3 bases: TGTGCCAGCAGCTCAGCCGGGACATGGCGCGAGCAGTACTTC. Protein sequence: CASSSAGTWREQYF.

This rearrangement joins TRBV9 to TRBJ2-3; D might be TRBD2 (5 bases). Trimming shortened V by 4 bases and J by 2 bases, and 11 bases separated the two germline ends. The CDR3 covers 14 residues. The germline V gene encodes CDR1 SGDLS and CDR2 YYNGEE. The CDR3 DNA reads as TGTGCCAGCAGCCCAGCGGTAAACACAGATACGCAGTATTTT. Translation: CASSPAVNTDTQYF.

The chain carries TRBV7-8 and TRBJ1-5, with D possibly being TRBD1 (5 bases). The germline V gene has CDR1 SGHVS and CDR2 FQNEAQ. V was shortened by 7 bases and J by 3 bases, with 13 bases between the two germline ends. CDR3 size: 14 residues. In nucleotides, the CDR3 is TGTGCCAGCACCTTTGGGGGTTACAATCAGCCCCAGCATTTT. Translation: CASTFGGYNQPQHF. The full variable domain, with the rest looked up from reference TRBV7-8 and TRBJ1-5, is GAGVSQSPRYKVAKRGQDVALRCDPISGHVSLFWYQQALGQGPEFLTYFQNEAQLDKSGLPSDRFFAERPEGSVSTLKIQRTQQEDSAVYLCASTFGGYNQPQHFGDGTRLSIL.

The V gene is TRBV27, the J gene TRBJ2-1; 7 bases line up with TRBD2. Germline CDR1 is MNHEY and CDR2 is SMNVEV (reference sequence). Losses at the gene ends were 7 bases for V and 0 bases for J; bases not matched to a gene: 6. The CDR3 sequence is 15 residues long. The CDR3 spells CASTREANSYNEQFF. CDR3 nucleotides: TGTGCCAGCACCCGGGAGGCCAACTCCTACAATGAGCAGTTCTTC.

A few counts support this clone. The genes are TRBV29-1 and TRBJ2-2; tentative D call: TRBD1 (7 bases). V was pared by 4 bases and J by 4 bases, with 10 bases between. Germline assignment: CDR1 SQVTM and CDR2 ANQGSEA. This CDR3 spans 13 amino acids. The CDR3 coding sequence is TGCAGCGTTGTGCAGGGGGGCACCGGGGAGCTGTTTTTT. Translating it yields CSVVQGGTGELFF.

This chain links TRBV12-5 with TRBJ2-2, with D unclear. Trimming pared 1 base from V and 0 bases from J, leaving 15 bases between. This CDR3 has 18 amino acids. The V gene's germline CDR1 is LGHNT and CDR2 FRNRAP. The CDR3 loop reads CASGLARSPTANTGELFF. The CDR3 DNA reads as TGTGCTAGTGGTTTGGCAAGATCGCCTACAGCGAACACCGGGGAGCTGTTTTTT.

The chain has TRBV29-1 and TRBJ2-7; D might be TRBD1 (6 bases). Germline V lookup: CDR1 SQVTM, CDR2 ANQGSEA. The V end lost 3 bases, the J end lost 0 bases, and 21 bases lay between the germline ends. CDR3 size: 17 residues. CDR3 bases: TGCAGCGTTGATTCACCGGCCGGACAGTTGTTCTCCTACGAGCAGTACTTC. This codes for CSVDSPAGQLFSYEQYF.

This clone was counted a single time. The V and J genes are TRBV27 and TRBJ1-6; D gene uncertain. V was cut by 6 bases and J by 7 bases, with 13 bases left in between. CDR1 is MNHEY, CDR2 SMNVEV, per germline (reference sequence). The CDR3 has 14 residues. CDR3 protein: CASRTMAGNSPLHF. CDR3 nucleotides: TGTGCCAGCAGGACTATGGCTGGAAATTCACCCCTCCACTTT.

Regarding this clone: One junction end does not reproduce the germline sequence, and a read error may be involved. The rearrangement joins TRBV7-2 to TRBJ2-2; 7 bases agree with TRBD1. Per the germline V gene, CDR1 is SGHTA and CDR2 is FQGNSA. The CDR3 extends over 17 amino acids. CDR3 DNA: TGTGCCAGCAGAAAAGGGGGCTCCGAATTGCGCACCGGAGAGCTGTTTTTT. It yields the protein CASRKGGSELRTGELFF.

The rearrangement joins TRBV5-8 to TRBJ2-7, with TRBD1 identical over 10 bases. The V gene end was trimmed by 4 bases and the J gene end by 7 bases; junction bases not matched to a gene: 11. The CDR3 is 15 residues long. In germline, CDR1 is SGHTS, CDR2 YDEGEE. The CDR3 region has the DNA TGTGCCAGCAGCGGGTGGGGGACAGGGGTCCGAGAGCAGTACTTC. Amino acids: CASSGWGTGVREQYF.

Written as DNA, the CDR3 is TGTGCCAGTAGTGCCCCCCCGACAGGCAAGGTACTCTATAGCAATCAGCCCCAGCATTTT. This sequence encodes CASSAPPTGKVLYSNQPQHF. The J gene is TRBJ1-5, the V gene TRBV19, with D possibly being TRBD1 (6 bases). Germline CDR1 reads LNHDA; CDR2 reads SQIVND (reference sequence). Trimming stripped 5 bases from V and 0 bases from J, with 26 bases between. This CDR3 comprises 20 residues.

The J gene is TRBJ1-3, the V gene TRBV5-1; D not resolved. Trimming stripped 0 bases from V and 8 bases from J, with 9 bases between. The CDR3 spans 13 residues. Germline CDR1 is SGHRS and CDR2 is YFSETQ. This CDR3 reads CASSLERGHTIYF. The CDR3 bases are TGCGCCAGCAGCTTGGAACGGGGTCACACCATATATTTT.

The chain recombines TRBV3-1 (or the pseudogene TRBV3-2) with TRBJ2-7; D is uncertain. CDR3 length equals 14 residues. V was trimmed by 6 bases and J by 7 bases, leaving 19 bases between them. Germline V gene lookup returns CDR1 LGHDT and CDR2 YNNKEL (reference sequence). In DNA, the CDR3 is TGTGCCAGCAGGCCCGCCGGCGTTGCCCCTGAGCAGTACTTC. It translates to CASRPAGVAPEQYF.

The CDR3 reads CASSLAGGNQPQHF. The CDR3 region has the DNA TGTGCCAGCAGCTTAGCCGGGGGTAATCAGCCCCAGCATTTT. V is TRBV7-9 and J is TRBJ1-5; possible D gene TRBD1, 5 bases. With 0 bases removed from V and 4 bases from J, the gap between germline ends came to 7 bases. CDR1 is SEHNR, CDR2 FQNEAQ, per germline (reference sequence). The CDR3 runs to 14 residues.

J is TRBJ1-2 and V is TRBV6-5, with 8 bases lining up with TRBD1. There are 13 residues in the CDR3. Per germline, CDR1 MNHEY and CDR2 SVGAGI. Germline trimming cut 6 bases from V and 6 bases from J; bases unmatched to any gene: 6. The DNA of the CDR3 is TGTGCCAGCAGCCATGAGACAGGGGATGGCTACACCTTC. Translation: CASSHETGDGYTF.

The chain joins TRBV5-1 to TRBJ2-7, with 8 positions matching TRBD2. The junction had 10 bases not matched to a gene; V was cut back by 3 bases and J by 5 bases. The CDR3 extends over 15 amino acids. Germline loops: CDR1 SGHRS, CDR2 YFSETQ. This chain's CDR3 is CASSSRGDPLNEQYF. Written as DNA, the CDR3 is TGCGCCAGCAGCTCGCGGGGGGACCCTTTAAACGAGCAGTACTTC.

The rearrangement joins TRBV15 to TRBJ2-2, with no clear D. This CDR3 has 14 residues. Looked up from germline, CDR1 is LNHNV and CDR2 is YYDKDF (reference sequence). Trimming cost V 1 base and J 0 bases, with 3 bases left between them. The CDR3 DNA is TGTGCCACCAGCAGAGGCACGAACACCGGGGAGCTGTTTTTT. Amino acid sequence: CATSRGTNTGELFF.

The V gene is TRBV29-1, the J gene TRBJ1-4; perhaps TRBD1 as D (5 bases). This CDR3 region has 14 residues. Per the germline V gene, CDR1 is SQVTM and CDR2 is ANQGSEA. Trimming shortened V by 3 bases and J by 9 bases, and 17 bases separated the two germline ends. As DNA, the CDR3 is TGCAGCGTTGACCCCGGGGCAGAGGGGCAAAAACTGTTTTTT. Its translation is CSVDPGAEGQKLFF.

The genes are TRBV4-1 and TRBJ1-2, with 8 bases lining up with TRBD1. CDR3 length: 14 amino acids. Looked up from germline, CDR1 is MGHRA and CDR2 is YSYEKL. The V gene end was trimmed by 7 bases and the J gene end by 2 bases; junction bases not matched to a gene: 6. The CDR3 DNA is TGCGCCAGCAACCCCACAGGGGGAAACTATGGCTACACCTTC. Translated: CASNPTGGNYGYTF.